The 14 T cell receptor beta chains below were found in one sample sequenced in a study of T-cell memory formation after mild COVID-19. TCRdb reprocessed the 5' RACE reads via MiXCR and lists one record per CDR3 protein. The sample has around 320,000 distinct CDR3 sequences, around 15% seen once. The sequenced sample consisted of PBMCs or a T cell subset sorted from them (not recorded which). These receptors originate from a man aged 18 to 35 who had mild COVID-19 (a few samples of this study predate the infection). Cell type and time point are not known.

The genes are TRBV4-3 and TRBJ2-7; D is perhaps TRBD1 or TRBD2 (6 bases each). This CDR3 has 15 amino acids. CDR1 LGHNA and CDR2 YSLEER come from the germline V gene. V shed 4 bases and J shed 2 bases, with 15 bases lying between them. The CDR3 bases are TGCGCCAGCAGCCTAGATAGGGGGGCGCCCTACGAGCAGTACTTC. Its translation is CASSLDRGAPYEQYF.

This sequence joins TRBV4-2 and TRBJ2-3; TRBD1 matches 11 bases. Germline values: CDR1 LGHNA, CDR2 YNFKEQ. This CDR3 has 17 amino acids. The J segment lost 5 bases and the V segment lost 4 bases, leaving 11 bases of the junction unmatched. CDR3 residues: CASSPRPRTGGGDTQYF. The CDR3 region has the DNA TGTGCCAGCAGCCCTCGCCCCCGGACAGGGGGCGGAGATACGCAGTATTTT.

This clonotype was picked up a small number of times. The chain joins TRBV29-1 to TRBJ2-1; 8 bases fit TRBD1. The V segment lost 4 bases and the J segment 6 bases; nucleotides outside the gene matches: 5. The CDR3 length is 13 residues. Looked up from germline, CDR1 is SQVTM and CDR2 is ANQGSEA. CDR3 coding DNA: TGCAGCGTTGCCAGGGGGCAATCCAATGAGCAGTTCTTC. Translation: CSVARGQSNEQFF.

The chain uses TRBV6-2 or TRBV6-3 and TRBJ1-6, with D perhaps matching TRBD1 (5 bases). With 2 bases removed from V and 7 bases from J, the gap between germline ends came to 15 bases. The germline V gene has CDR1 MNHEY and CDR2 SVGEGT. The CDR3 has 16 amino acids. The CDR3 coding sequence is TGTGCCAGCAGTTACAGAAGGGGCAGCCCCAATTCACCCCTCCACTTT. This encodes CASSYRRGSPNSPLHF.

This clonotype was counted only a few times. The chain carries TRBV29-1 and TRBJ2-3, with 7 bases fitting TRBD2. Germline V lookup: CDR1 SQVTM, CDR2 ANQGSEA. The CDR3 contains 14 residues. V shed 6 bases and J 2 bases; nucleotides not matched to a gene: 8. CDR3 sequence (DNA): TGCAGCGTCCGGGGGGAGTACAACACAGATACGCAGTATTTT. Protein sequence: CSVRGEYNTDTQYF.

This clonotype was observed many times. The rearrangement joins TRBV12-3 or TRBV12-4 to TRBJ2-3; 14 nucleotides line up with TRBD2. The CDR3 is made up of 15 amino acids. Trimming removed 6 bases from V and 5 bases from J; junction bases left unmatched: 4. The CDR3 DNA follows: TGTGCCAGCAGCGAAGGGACTAGCGGGGGAGATACGCAGTATTTT. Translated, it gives CASSEGTSGGDTQYF.

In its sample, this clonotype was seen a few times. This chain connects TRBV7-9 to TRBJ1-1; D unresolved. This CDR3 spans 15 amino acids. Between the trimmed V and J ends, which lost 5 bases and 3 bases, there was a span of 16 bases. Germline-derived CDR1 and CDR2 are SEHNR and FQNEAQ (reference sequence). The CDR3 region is CASSRRSVEDTEAFF. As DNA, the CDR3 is TGTGCCAGCAGCCGCCGGTCAGTAGAAGACACTGAAGCTTTCTTT.

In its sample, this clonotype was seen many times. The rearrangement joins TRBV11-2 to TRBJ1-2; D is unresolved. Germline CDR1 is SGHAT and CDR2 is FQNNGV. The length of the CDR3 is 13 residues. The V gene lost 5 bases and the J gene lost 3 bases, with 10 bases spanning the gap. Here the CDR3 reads CASSQDPDYGYTF. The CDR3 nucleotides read TGTGCCAGCAGCCAAGACCCCGACTATGGCTACACCTTC.

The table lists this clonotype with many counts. The CDR3 reads CASSPAGGVDTQYF. The CDR3, as DNA: TGTGCCAGCAGCCCTGCGGGGGGGGTGGATACGCAGTATTTT. The gene calls are TRBV7-2 and TRBJ2-3; TRBD2 aligns across 9 bases. Germline lookup yields CDR1 SGHTA and CDR2 FQGNSA. The CDR3 spans 14 residues. V shed 5 bases and J 6 bases; nucleotides not matched to a gene: 6.

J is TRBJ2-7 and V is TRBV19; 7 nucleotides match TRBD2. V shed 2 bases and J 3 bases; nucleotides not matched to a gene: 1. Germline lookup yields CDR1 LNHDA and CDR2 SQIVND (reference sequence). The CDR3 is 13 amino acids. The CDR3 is CASSIRGDYEQYF. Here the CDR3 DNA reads TGTGCCAGTAGTATACGGGGGGACTACGAGCAGTACTTC.

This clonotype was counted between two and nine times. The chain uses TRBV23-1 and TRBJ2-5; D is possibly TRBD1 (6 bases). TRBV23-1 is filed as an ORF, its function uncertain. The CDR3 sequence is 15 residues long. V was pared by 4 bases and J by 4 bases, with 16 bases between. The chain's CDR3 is CASSPIRGHPETQYF. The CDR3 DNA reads TGCGCCAGCAGTCCTATCCGGGGACATCCAGAGACCCAGTACTTC.

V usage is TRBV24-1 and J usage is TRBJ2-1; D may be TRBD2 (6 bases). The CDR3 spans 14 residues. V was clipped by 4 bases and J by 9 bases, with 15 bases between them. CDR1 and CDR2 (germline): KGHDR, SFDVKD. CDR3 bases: TGTGCCACCAGTGACAACTCCAGGAGGGGTGAGCAGTTCTTC. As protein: CATSDNSRRGEQFF.

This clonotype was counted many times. CDR3 sequence: CASRGRGVLYNEQFF. The CDR3, as DNA: TGTGCCAGCAGGGGGCGGGGGGTCCTCTACAATGAGCAGTTCTTC. This sequence joins TRBV12-3 or TRBV12-4 and TRBJ2-1, with 8 bases identical to TRBD2. The CDR3 consists of 15 residues. V lost 6 bases and J lost 3; bases outside the gene matches: 7.

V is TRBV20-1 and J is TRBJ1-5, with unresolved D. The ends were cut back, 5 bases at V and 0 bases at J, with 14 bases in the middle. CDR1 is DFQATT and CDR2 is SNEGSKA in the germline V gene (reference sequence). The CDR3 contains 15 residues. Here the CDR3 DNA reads TGCAGTGCTGGCGGGTCTTTTTATAGCAATCAGCCCCAGCATTTT. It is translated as CSAGGSFYSNQPQHF.